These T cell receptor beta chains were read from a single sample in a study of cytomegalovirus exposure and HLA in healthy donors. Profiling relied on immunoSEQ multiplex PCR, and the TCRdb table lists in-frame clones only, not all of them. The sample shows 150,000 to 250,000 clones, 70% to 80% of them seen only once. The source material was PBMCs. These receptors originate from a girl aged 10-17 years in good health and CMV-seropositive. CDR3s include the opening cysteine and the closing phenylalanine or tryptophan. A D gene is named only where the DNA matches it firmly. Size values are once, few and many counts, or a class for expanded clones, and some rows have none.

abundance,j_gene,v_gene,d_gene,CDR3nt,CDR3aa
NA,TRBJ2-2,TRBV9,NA,TGTGCCAGCAGCGTAGCGGACACCGGGGAGCTGTTTTTT,CASSVADTGELFF
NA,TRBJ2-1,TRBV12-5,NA,TGTGCTAGTGGCGGAGGGAAGGGGATAAATAATGAGCAGTTCTTC,CASGGGKGINNEQFF
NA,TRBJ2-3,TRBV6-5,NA,TGTGCCAGCAGTTACTCACGAGGCACAGATACGCAGTATTTT,CASSYSRGTDTQYF
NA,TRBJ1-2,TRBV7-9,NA,TGTGCCAGCAGCTTAGTGGCGGAGGGCTACACCTTC,CASSLVAEGYTF
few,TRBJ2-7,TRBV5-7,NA,TGTGCCAGCAGCTTGGATACAGGGAGCTCCTACGAGCAGTACTTC,CASSLDTGSSYEQYF
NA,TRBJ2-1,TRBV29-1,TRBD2,TGCAGCGTTGAAGATTGGACTAGCGGGTTGTCCTACAATGAGCAGTTCTTC,CSVEDWTSGLSYNEQFF
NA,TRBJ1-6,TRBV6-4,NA,TGTGCCAGCAGCCACGGAGACTATAATTCACCCCTCCACTTT,CASSHGDYNSPLHF
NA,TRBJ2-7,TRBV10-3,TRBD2,TGTGCCATCAGTGGAGCGGGGAAGTCACCTTACGAGCAGTACTTC,CAISGAGKSPYEQYF
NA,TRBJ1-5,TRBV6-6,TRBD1,TGTGCCGGGCGGACAGGGGATAACCAGCCCCAGCATTTT,CAGRTGDNQPQHF
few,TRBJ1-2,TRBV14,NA,TGTGCCAGCAGCCCCGCTATGGGGGGGCCCCGGCCGACGTACGGCTACACCTTC,CASSPAMGGPRPTYGYTF
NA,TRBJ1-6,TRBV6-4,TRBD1,TGTGCCAGCAGTGACTCGAGGACAGGGGGATCACCCCTCCACTTT,CASSDSRTGGSPLHF
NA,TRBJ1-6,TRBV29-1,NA,TGCAGCGTCCGGAGGGGGGAGGGTTCACCCCTCCACTTT,CSVRRGEGSPLHF
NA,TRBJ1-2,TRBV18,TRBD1,TGTGCCAGCTCATCAGGACAGGACTATGGCTACACCTTC,CASSSGQDYGYTF
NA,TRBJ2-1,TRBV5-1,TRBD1,TGCGCCAGCAGCTTGGGACAGGGGGCCGACAATGAGCAGTTCTTC,CASSLGQGADNEQFF
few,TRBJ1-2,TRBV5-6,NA,TGTGCCAGCAGCTTGGAGGCGAGGATGTATGGCTACACCTTC,CASSLEARMYGYTF
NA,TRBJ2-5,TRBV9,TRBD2,TGTGCCAGCAGCGTAGGGACTAGCGGGGGCCAAGAGACCCAGTACTTC,CASSVGTSGGQETQYF
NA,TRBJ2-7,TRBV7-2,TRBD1,TGTGCCAGCAGGTTCCCTGACAGGGACGAGCAGTACTTC,CASRFPDRDEQYF
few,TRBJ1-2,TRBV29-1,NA,TGCAGCGTCTCCTGGGACACCTTAGACGGCTACACCTTC,CSVSWDTLDGYTF
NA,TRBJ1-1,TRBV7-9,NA,TGTGCCAGCACCAACCCCCCCGAGGAGCTTGAAGCTTTCTTT,CASTNPPEELEAFF
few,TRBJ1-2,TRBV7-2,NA,TGTGCCAGCAGCTTAGAGGTGCCGGGACATAATGGCTACACCTTC,CASSLEVPGHNGYTF
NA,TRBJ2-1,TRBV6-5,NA,TGTGCCAGCAGCAACTCTCATGAGCAGTTCTTC,CASSNSHEQFF
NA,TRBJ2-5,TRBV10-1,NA,TGCGCCAGCAGTGATTCTTCGTCGACGGGTCAAGAGACCCAGTACTTC,CASSDSSSTGQETQYF
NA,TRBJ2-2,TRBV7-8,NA,TGTGCCAGCAGCACGGTTCGACTGGGTGAGCTGTTTTTT,CASSTVRLGELFF
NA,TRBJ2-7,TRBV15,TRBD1,TGTGCCACCAGCGAACAAGACAGGGGGCGAAACGAGCAGTACTTC,CATSEQDRGRNEQYF
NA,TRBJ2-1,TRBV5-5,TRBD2,TGTGCCAGCAGCTTGGGACTAGCGGTTCCATATGAGCAGTTCTTC,CASSLGLAVPYEQFF
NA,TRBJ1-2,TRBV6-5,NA,TGTGCCAGCTTGGCCACGGGAGGAGGTAGCTATGGCTACACCTTC,CASLATGGGSYGYTF
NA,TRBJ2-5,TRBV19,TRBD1,TGTGCCAGTAGTCAAGGGACAGGGGGGACAAAGACCCAGTACTTC,CASSQGTGGTKTQYF